Sequencing of this T cell receptor beta chain was carried out in a study of T cell changes during pregnancy in multiple sclerosis. Generated by immunoSEQ multiplex PCR, the TCRdb table keeps only in-frame clones and is missing some. The sample holds 65,000 to 75,000 clones, more than 90% seen once. This receptor was taken from a female donor in good health, enrolled as a control in a pregnancy study. The specimen comprised peripheral blood, sampled after pregnancy.

This CDR3 is CASSVGNSYEQYF. For the CDR3, the DNA is TGTGCCAGCAGTGTTGGCAACTCCTACGAGCAGTACTTC. This chain joins TRBV25-1 and TRBJ2-7; D remains ambiguous. With 4 bases removed from V and 0 bases from J, the gap between germline ends came to 7 bases. Germline CDR1 reads MGHDK; CDR2 reads SYGVNS. This CDR3 region has 13 residues.